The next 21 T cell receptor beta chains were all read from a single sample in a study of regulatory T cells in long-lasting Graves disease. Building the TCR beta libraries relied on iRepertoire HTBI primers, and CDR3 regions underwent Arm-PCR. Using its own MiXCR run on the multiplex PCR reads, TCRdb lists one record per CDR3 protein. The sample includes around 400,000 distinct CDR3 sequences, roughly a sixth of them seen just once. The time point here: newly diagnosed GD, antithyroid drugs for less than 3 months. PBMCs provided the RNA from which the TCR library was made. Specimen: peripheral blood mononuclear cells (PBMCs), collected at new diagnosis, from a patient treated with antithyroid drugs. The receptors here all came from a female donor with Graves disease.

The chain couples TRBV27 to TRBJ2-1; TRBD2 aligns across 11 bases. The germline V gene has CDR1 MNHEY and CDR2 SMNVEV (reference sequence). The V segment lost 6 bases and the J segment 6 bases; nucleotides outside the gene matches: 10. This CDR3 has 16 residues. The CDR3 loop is CASRVTASGRLNEQFF. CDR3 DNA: TGTGCCAGCAGAGTAACGGCTAGCGGGAGGCTCAATGAGCAGTTCTTC.

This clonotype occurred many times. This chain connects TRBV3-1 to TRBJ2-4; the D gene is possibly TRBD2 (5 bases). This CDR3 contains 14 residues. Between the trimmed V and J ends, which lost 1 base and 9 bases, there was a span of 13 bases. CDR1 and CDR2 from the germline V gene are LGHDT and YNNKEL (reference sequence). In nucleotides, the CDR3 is TGTGCCAGCAGCCAAGCGGGAAAATCAGGCATTCAGTACTTC. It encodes CASSQAGKSGIQYF.

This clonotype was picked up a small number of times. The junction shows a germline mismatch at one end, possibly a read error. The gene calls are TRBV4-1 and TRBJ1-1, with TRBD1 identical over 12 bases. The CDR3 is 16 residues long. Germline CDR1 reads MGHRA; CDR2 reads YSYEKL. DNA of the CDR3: TGTGCCAGCAGCCAAGGGGGGACAGGGGGCAAGGCTGAAGCTTTCTTT. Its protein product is CASSQGGTGGKAEAFF.

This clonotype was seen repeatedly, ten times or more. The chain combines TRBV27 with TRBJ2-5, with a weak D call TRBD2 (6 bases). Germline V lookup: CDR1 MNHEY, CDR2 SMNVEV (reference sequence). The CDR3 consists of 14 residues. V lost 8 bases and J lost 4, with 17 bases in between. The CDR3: CASPPLAGGETQYF. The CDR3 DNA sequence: TGTGCCAGCCCACCTCTAGCCGGGGGAGAGACCCAGTACTTC.

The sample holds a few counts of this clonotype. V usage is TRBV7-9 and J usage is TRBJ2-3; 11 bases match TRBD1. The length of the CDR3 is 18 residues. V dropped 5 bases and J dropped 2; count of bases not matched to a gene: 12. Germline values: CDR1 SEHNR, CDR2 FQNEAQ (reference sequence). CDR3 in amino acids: CASSRGLLGQGATDTQYF. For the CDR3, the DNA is TGTGCCAGCAGCCGAGGCCTGCTCGGACAGGGGGCCACAGATACGCAGTATTTT.

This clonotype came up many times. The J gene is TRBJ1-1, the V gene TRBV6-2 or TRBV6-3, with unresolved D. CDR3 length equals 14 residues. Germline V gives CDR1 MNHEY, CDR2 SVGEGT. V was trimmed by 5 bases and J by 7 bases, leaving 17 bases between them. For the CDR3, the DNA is TGTGCCAGCAGTCCCCTCATTCCCGTTAATGAAGCTTTCTTT. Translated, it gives CASSPLIPVNEAFF.

This CDR3 reads CSARQGTGHTEAFF. DNA for the CDR3: TGCAGTGCTAGACAGGGTACGGGACACACTGAAGCTTTCTTT. The rearrangement links TRBV20-1 to TRBJ1-1, with TRBD1 as a possible D gene (5 bases). The CDR3 consists of 14 residues. V lost 2 bases, J lost 3 bases, and 13 bases lay in between. Germline CDR1 reads DFQATT; CDR2 reads SNEGSKA (reference sequence).

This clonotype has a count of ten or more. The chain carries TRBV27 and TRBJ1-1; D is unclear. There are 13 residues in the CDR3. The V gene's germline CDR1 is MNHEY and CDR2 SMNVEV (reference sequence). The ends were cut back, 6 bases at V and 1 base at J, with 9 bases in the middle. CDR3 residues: CASRANPNTEAFF. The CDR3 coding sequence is TGTGCCAGCAGAGCGAACCCGAACACTGAAGCTTTCTTT.

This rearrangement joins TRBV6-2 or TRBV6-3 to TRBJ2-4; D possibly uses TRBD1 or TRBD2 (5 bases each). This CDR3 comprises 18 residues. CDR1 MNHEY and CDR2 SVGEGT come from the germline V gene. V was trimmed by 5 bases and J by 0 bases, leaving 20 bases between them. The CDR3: CASSGLLQMGEAKNIQYF. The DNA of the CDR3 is TGTGCCAGCAGTGGACTGCTCCAAATGGGGGAAGCCAAAAACATTCAGTACTTC.

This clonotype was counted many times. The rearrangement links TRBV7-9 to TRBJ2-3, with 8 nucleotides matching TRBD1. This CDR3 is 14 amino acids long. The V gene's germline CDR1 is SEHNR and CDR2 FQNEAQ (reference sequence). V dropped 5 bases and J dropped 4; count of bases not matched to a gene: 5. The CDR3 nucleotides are TGTGCCAGCAGCCCCGGACAGGGCCCAGATACGCAGTATTTT. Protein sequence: CASSPGQGPDTQYF. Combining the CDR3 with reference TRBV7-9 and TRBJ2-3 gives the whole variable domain DTGVSQNPRHKITKRGQNVTFRCDPISEHNRLYWYRQTLGQGPEFLTYFQNEAQLEKSRLLSDRFSAERPKGSFSTLEIQRTEQGDSAMYLCASSPGQGPDTQYFGPGTRLTVL.

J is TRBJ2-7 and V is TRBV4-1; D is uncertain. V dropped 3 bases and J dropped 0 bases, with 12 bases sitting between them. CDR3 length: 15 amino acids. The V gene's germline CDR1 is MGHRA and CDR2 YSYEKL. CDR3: CASSHLGRSSYEQYF. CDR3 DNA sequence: TGCGCCAGCAGCCATCTCGGTCGGAGCTCCTACGAGCAGTACTTC.

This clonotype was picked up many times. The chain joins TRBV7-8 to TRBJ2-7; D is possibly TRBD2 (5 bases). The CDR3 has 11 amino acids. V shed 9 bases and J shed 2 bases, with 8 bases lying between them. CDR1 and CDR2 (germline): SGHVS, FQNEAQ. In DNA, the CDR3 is TGTGCCAGGGACTTTGCCTACGAGCAGTACTTC. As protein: CARDFAYEQYF. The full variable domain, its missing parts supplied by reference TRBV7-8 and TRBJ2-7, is GAGVSQSPRYKVAKRGQDVALRCDPISGHVSLFWYQQALGQGPEFLTYFQNEAQLDKSGLPSDRFFAERPEGSVSTLKIQRTQQEDSAVYLCARDFAYEQYFGPGTRLTVT.

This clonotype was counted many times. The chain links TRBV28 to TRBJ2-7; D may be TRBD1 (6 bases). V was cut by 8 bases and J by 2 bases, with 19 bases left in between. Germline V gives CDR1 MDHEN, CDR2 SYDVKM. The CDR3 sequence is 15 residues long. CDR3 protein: CASHAQGQKAYEQYF. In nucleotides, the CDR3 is TGTGCCAGCCACGCTCAAGGACAGAAAGCCTACGAGCAGTACTTC.

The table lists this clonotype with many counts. The CDR3 DNA reads as TGCGCCAGCAGCCCGGGACTAGCGAGTACGAACACCGGGGAGCTGTTTTTT. Residues: CASSPGLASTNTGELFF. This chain uses TRBV5-1 with TRBJ2-2; 10 nucleotides agree with TRBD2. CDR1 SGHRS and CDR2 YFSETQ come from the germline V gene. The trim removed 4 bases at V and 0 bases at J, leaving 6 bases unmatched. CDR3 length: 17 residues.

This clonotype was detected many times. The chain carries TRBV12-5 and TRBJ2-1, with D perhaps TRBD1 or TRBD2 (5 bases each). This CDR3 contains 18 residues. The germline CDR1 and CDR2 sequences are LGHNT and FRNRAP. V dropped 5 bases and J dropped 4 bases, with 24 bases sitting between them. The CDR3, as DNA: TGTGCTAGTGGTAGGGGCTTGACGTTGGGGACCCAATACAATGAGCAGTTCTTC. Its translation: CASGRGLTLGTQYNEQFF.

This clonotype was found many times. The CDR3 DNA is TGTGCCAGCAGTTCGCCGGGGCGGTTCGACACAGATACGCAGTATTTT. Protein sequence: CASSSPGRFDTDTQYF. J is TRBJ2-3 and V is TRBV7-9; D is perhaps TRBD1 or TRBD2 (5 bases each). In germline, CDR1 is SEHNR, CDR2 FQNEAQ (reference sequence). V dropped 6 bases and J dropped 2 bases, with 18 bases sitting between them. This CDR3 contains 16 residues.

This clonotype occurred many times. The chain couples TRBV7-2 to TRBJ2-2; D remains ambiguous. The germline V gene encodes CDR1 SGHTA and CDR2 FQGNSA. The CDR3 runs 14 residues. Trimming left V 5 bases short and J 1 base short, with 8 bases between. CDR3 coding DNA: TGTGCCAGCAGCGAGCAGATGAACACCGGGGAGCTGTTTTTT. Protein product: CASSEQMNTGELFF.

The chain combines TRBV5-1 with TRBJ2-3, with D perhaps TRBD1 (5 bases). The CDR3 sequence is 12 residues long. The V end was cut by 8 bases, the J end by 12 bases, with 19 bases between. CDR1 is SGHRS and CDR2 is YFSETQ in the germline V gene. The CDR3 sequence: CARPPRDRVQYF. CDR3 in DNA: TGCGCCAGACCCCCCCGCGACAGAGTACAGTATTTT.

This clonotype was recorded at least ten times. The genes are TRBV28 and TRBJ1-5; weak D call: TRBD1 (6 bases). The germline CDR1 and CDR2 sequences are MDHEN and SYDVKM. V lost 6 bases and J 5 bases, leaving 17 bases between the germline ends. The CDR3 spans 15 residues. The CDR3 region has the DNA TGTGCCAGCAGAGCCTTTCAACAGGGCTATCAGCCCCAGCATTTT. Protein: CASRAFQQGYQPQHF.

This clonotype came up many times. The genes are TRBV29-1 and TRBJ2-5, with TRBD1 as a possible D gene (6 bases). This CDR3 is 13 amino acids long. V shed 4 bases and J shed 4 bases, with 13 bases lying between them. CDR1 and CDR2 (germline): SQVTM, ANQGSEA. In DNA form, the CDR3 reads TGCAGCGTTGGAGGCCAGGGGTTAGAGACCCAGTACTTC. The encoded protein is CSVGGQGLETQYF. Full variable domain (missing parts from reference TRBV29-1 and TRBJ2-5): SAVISQKPSRDICQRGTSLTIQCQVDSQVTMMFWYRQQPGQSLTLIATANQGSEATYESGFVIDKFPISRPNLTFSTLTVSNMSPEDSSIYLCSVGGQGLETQYFGPGTRLLVL.

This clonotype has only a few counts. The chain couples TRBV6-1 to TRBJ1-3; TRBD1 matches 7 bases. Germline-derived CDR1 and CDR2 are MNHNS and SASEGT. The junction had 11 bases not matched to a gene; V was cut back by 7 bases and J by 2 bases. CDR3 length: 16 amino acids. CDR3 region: CASNIGIQGTGNTIYF. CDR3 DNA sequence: TGTGCCAGCAATATCGGAATACAGGGGACTGGAAACACCATATATTTT.